This T cell receptor (beta chain) was observed in a study of shared clonotypes between healthy human individuals (dated by TCRdb to about 2020). For the wider study: Two women and a few men aged 18 to 49 years were included in the cohort. Per donor, leukapheresis produced somewhere between about 0.9 and 10 billion PBMCs. The study deeply sequenced blood TCR repertoires of about five healthy adults to estimate repertoire size and the extent of clonotype sharing between individuals. For each donor, three plates each were used for CD4 naive and CD4 memory, two plates were used for CD8 naive, and one plate was used for CD8 memory. Libraries were prepared and TCR repertoires were sequenced by different laboratories using diverse techniques, in order to increase sequencing depth and limit assay-specific biases.

The donors were healthy, HIV-negative adults who had no recently reported acute infections or vaccinations. Every donor was a Caucasian adult residing in Nashville, Tennessee, USA. CD4+ T cells were enriched through magnetic negative selection, after which naive cells were positively selected on CD45RA and the remaining negative fraction served as the memory subset. Blood was collected by leukapheresis, and PBMCs were isolated by Ficoll-Histopaque density gradient centrifugation and then cryopreserved in liquid nitrogen vapor phase. Analytical flow cytometry was used to check the purity and quantity of each magnetically sorted T cell population. Each sorted fraction had its genomic DNA isolated and then quantified by UV absorbance on a Nanodrop 2000c. Paper-wide results and their limitations: Sharing across a few donors was observed for approximately 5% of naive CD4, 3% to 3.5% of naive CD8, over 2% of memory CD4, and roughly 0.43% of memory CD8 clonotypes. Pairwise subsampling indicated that sequencing depth was expected to affect the degree of clonotype sharing among donors. Compared with non-shared clonotypes, the clonotypes found in all four sorted-subset donors had higher generation probabilities. Incomplete sequencing was indicated by rarefaction of sorted-subset datasets, despite the large sequencing depth. Larger estimated clonotype richness was generally found for naive subsets than for memory subsets. Sampling was restricted to blood, and TCR repertoires in tissues likely differ from the TCR repertoires found in blood. Because the study included only a small number of donors, the genetic and exposure-history diversity represented was limited.

Using the deep immunoSEQ assay, multiplex PCR amplified TCR CDR3 regions from genomic DNA. Extracted genomic DNA from each cell subset was spread evenly across all wells of several immunoSEQ 96-well plates, with each plate serving as a replicate. For sorted subsets, approximately 200 ng of genomic DNA, equivalent to 25,000 to 35,000 T cell genomes, went into each replicate PCR. Purified libraries were quantified with a Qubit 3.0 fluorometer, sized on a Bioanalyzer 2100, and re-quantified with the KAPA Library Quantification kit. Every immunoSEQ 96-well plate was sequenced on a dedicated single-read 150-cycle Illumina NextSeq 550 flow cell. As for the authors' bioinformatics: The immunoSEQ output contained only junctional sequences without quality scores, so filtering could not match that applied to full-length reads. Sequences were annotated with PyIR, a Python wrapper for IgBLAST v1.9, using IMGT germline references to assign V/J genes and CDR3. Any read was removed if the V/J assignment was weak (E-value above 1e-6), the CDR3 was missing, or the read contained stop codons, out-of-frame junctions, or ambiguous translated residues. V3J clonotypes were defined by identical inferred V gene, J gene, and CDR3 amino acid sequence. Percentage overlap between repertoires was computed as shared unique clonotypes divided by the size of the smaller repertoire. Three approaches were used to assess repertoire richness: RTK rarefaction, the Chao1 estimator, and Recon v2.1 estimates of unobserved clonotypes. OLGA was used to compute generation probabilities for all TCRbeta clonotypes that the gDNA method yielded from a handful of donors. TCRdb mirrors the immuneACCESS table, restricted to in-frame sequences. Some clones are absent from its copies; in checked studies, under half trace to an unresolved V gene, and the reason for the others is unknown. V, J and clone size are those of that table, while D and trimming were read from the DNA. This sample has about 2.5 million clones in its table, and roughly 90% of those were observed once. Together, the top ten hold 0.37% of the sample.

Concerning this clone: Its antigen is unknown. Qualities for individual bases were not recorded, and no much larger clone is one base off.

The sequenced sample was naive CD4+ T cells from PBMCs. The meaning of the sample's cell subset or site label: CD45RA+ positively selected. This TCR came from a man aged 18 to 29 in good health. Some clones in this sample may be carry-over from other donors' samples.

The CDR3 is CASRRDRGPGNTIYF. At the DNA level, the sequence is TGTGCCAGCAGAAGGGACAGGGGGCCTGGAAACACCATATATTTT. Recombination linked TRBV6-5 to TRBJ1-3, with TRBD1 matching 12 junction bases. CDR1 and CDR2, per the germline V gene, are MNHEY and SVGAGI. The CDR3 spans 15 residues, from the cysteine through the phenylalanine. Just CDR3 DNA is preserved here, 45 bases in frame from base 1. Germline trimming amounts to 6 bases on V and 2 bases on J, with 2 as the count of junction bases outside the gene matches.